What follows are 23 T cell receptor beta chains derived from one specimen sequenced in a study of beta chain features in type 1 diabetes. Points from the study as a whole: TCRB CDR3s were moderately but significantly shorter in Type 1 diabetes patients in all four CD4+ subsets.

Of the isolated RNA, all was reverse transcribed, and so the sequenced material was expressed TCRB transcripts. Profiled with immunoSEQ multiplex PCR; TCRdb holds only in-frame clones, not every one. Of about 160,000 clones in the sample, about 9.4% are singletons; the top ten hold more than 0.4%. Antigen specificity for these receptors is unknown. The sample consisted of central memory CD4+ T cells from blood. The receptor set was obtained from a man aged 25 to 40 with type 1 diabetes.

This sequence joins TRBV30 and TRBJ1-1; D gene unclear. Germline lookup yields CDR1 GTSNPN and CDR2 SVGIG (reference sequence). The CDR3 has 14 amino acids. Deletions cut 3 bases from V and 0 bases from J, with 11 bases between. The CDR3 DNA sequence: TGTGCCTGGAGCCACAACAGTTTGAACACTGAAGCTTTCTTT. This codes for CAWSHNSLNTEAFF.

This clone was counted a few times. This rearrangement joins TRBV7-9 to TRBJ2-7; D possibly corresponds to TRBD2 (6 bases). V was shortened by 1 base and J by 2 bases, with 9 bases between the two germline ends. Germline loops: CDR1 SEHNR, CDR2 FQNEAQ (reference sequence). This CDR3 region has 14 residues. This CDR3 reads CASSLGGVAYEQYF. The DNA of the CDR3 is TGTGCCAGCAGCTTAGGGGGGGTGGCCTACGAGCAGTACTTC.

This clone was seen a few times. The J gene is TRBJ1-5, the V gene TRBV30, with a possible D match to TRBD1 (5 bases). V gave up 5 bases and J gave up 7 bases, with 15 bases separating them. Germline assignment: CDR1 GTSNPN and CDR2 SVGIG (reference sequence). The CDR3 is made up of 13 amino acids. Here the CDR3 DNA reads TGTGCCTGGGGGGCCTCGAGAGGACAGCCCCAGCATTTT. It translates to CAWGASRGQPQHF.

The CDR3 here is CASSPTVGGDTQYF. The DNA for the CDR3 is TGTGCCAGCAGCCCCACGGTGGGGGGTGATACGCAGTATTTT. J is TRBJ2-3 and V is TRBV7-2; possibly TRBD2 for D (6 bases). The germline V and J ends were trimmed by 5 bases and 6 bases, with 15 bases remaining between them. Germline-derived CDR1 and CDR2 are SGHTA and FQGNSA. The CDR3 extends over 14 amino acids. Looking up the rest from reference TRBV7-2 and TRBJ2-3 gives the full variable domain: GAGVSQSPSNKVTEKGKDVELRCDPISGHTALYWYRQSLGQGLEFLIYFQGNSAPDKSGLPSDRFSAERTGGSVSTLTIQRTQQEDSAVYLCASSPTVGGDTQYFGPGTRLTVL.

This chain joins TRBV5-1 and TRBJ2-7, with D possibly being TRBD1 (5 bases). Per the germline V gene, CDR1 is SGHRS and CDR2 is YFSETQ. V was shortened by 2 bases and J by 2 bases, with 14 bases between the two germline ends. The CDR3 runs 15 residues. CDR3 amino acids: CASSFNPLGAYEQYF. CDR3 coding DNA: TGCGCCAGCAGCTTTAATCCGTTAGGGGCCTACGAGCAGTACTTC.

This clone has just a few counts. The V and J genes are TRBV5-6 and TRBJ2-5; 8 nucleotides agree with TRBD1. Germline assignment: CDR1 SGHDT and CDR2 YYEEEE. Trimming at V came to 3 bases and at J to 2 bases, leaving 9 bases not matched to a gene. This CDR3 is built from 16 residues. Here the CDR3 reads CASSSPDREKQETQYF. For the CDR3, the DNA is TGTGCCAGCAGCTCCCCGGACAGGGAGAAACAAGAGACCCAGTACTTC.

CDR3 region: CASSEIVNTEAFF. CDR3 nucleotides: TGTGCCAGCAGTGAAATCGTGAACACTGAAGCTTTCTTT. The rearrangement joins TRBV6-1 to TRBJ1-1; D call uncertain. The V end lost 2 bases, the J end lost 0 bases, and 4 bases lay between the germline ends. This CDR3 has 13 amino acids. CDR1 and CDR2 from the germline V gene are MNHNS and SASEGT.

This clone came up a few times. The chain combines TRBV6-5 with TRBJ2-7, with D perhaps matching TRBD1 (6 bases). V lost 4 bases to trimming and J lost 7 bases, with 8 bases between them. CDR1 is MNHEY and CDR2 is SVGAGI in the germline V gene. The CDR3 totals 11 residues. CDR3 in DNA: TGTGCCAGCAGTTCCCAGGGGGAGCAGTACTTC. Translating it yields CASSSQGEQYF.

The chain links TRBV27 to TRBJ2-7, with D tentatively TRBD2 (5 bases). Trimming pared 6 bases from V and 7 bases from J, leaving 10 bases between. CDR3 length: 11 amino acids. Per the germline V gene, CDR1 is MNHEY and CDR2 is SMNVEV (reference sequence). CDR3 in amino acids: CASSRSGEQYF. CDR3 nucleotide sequence: TGTGCCAGCAGCCGTTCGGGGGAGCAGTACTTC.

This rearrangement joins TRBV28 to TRBJ2-2; TRBD2 aligns across 8 bases. The CDR3 totals 15 residues. With 10 bases clipped from V and 4 bases from J, the junction kept 11 bases outside the gene matches. Per the germline V gene, CDR1 is MDHEN and CDR2 is SYDVKM. CDR3: CAINTGAGVTGELFF. CDR3 coding DNA: TGTGCCATCAACACCGGAGCGGGAGTCACCGGGGAGCTGTTTTTT. The full variable domain, its missing parts supplied by reference TRBV28 and TRBJ2-2, is DVKVTQSSRYLVKRTGEKVFLECVQDMDHENMFWYRQDPGLGLRLIYFSYDVKMKEKGDIPEGYSVSREKKERFSLILESASTNQTSMYLCAINTGAGVTGELFFGEGSRLTVL.

This clone showed up just a few times. This chain connects TRBV7-3 to TRBJ1-2; D is perhaps TRBD1 (5 bases). CDR3 length: 16 amino acids. The ends were cut back, 0 bases at V and 5 bases at J, with 16 bases in the middle. CDR1 and CDR2 from the germline V gene are SGHTA and FQGTGA. CDR3 loop: CASSLTRGGDDYGYTF. CDR3 in DNA: TGTGCCAGCAGCTTAACGAGGGGAGGGGATGATTATGGCTACACCTTC.

The genes are TRBV5-1 and TRBJ2-1, with 8 nucleotides matching TRBD1. CDR1 and CDR2 from the germline V gene are SGHRS and YFSETQ. This CDR3 comprises 16 residues. V lost 0 bases, J lost 6 bases, and 8 bases stayed unmatched. The CDR3 DNA reads TGCGCCAGCAGCTTGGCGGGACAGGAATCCCCCAATGAGCAGTTCTTC. Its translation is CASSLAGQESPNEQFF.

The chain uses TRBV25-1 and TRBJ1-1; a possible D gene is TRBD1 (5 bases). CDR3 length: 13 residues. The V gene's germline CDR1 is MGHDK and CDR2 SYGVNS. V lost 2 bases and J lost 5, with 9 bases in between. CDR3 bases: TGTGCCAGCAGTGAACAGGGAAGGACTGAAGCTTTCTTT. It encodes CASSEQGRTEAFF.

V and J are TRBV5-1 and TRBJ1-2; a possible D gene is TRBD1 (5 bases). Germline V gene sequence: CDR1 SGHRS, CDR2 YFSETQ. The length of the CDR3 is 13 residues. V was trimmed by 4 bases and J by 6 bases, leaving 13 bases between them. The CDR3 loop is CASSAGPGNGYTF. The CDR3 DNA reads TGCGCCAGCAGCGCCGGACCAGGGAATGGCTACACCTTC.

V usage is TRBV5-1 and J usage is TRBJ2-1, with D maybe TRBD2 (6 bases). V shed 5 bases and J shed 0 bases, with 15 bases lying between them. The CDR3 runs to 16 residues. Germline V gives CDR1 SGHRS, CDR2 YFSETQ. The CDR3 nucleotides read TGCGCCAGCAGGAAGTTAGCGGTAGGCTCCTACAATGAGCAGTTCTTC. This translates into CASRKLAVGSYNEQFF.

The CDR3 DNA follows: TGTGCCAGCAGTGGGACAGGTGGCCTCTATCAGCCCCAGCATTTT. Translating it yields CASSGTGGLYQPQHF. The V gene is TRBV25-1, the J gene TRBJ1-5; 7 nucleotides match TRBD1. CDR1 is MGHDK and CDR2 is SYGVNS in the germline V gene. Trimming removed 4 bases from V and 5 bases from J; junction bases left unmatched: 8. CDR3 length: 15 amino acids.

This clone was recorded a few times. The chain combines TRBV6-6 with TRBJ1-1; 8 bases line up with TRBD1. Germline V gene sequence: CDR1 MNHNY, CDR2 SVGAGI (reference sequence). V trimming: 6 bases; J trimming: 3 bases; junction bases outside the gene matches: 3. The CDR3 is 13 amino acids. The CDR3 here is CASRETGDTEAFF. In DNA form, the CDR3 reads TGTGCCAGCAGGGAGACAGGGGACACTGAAGCTTTCTTT.

This rearrangement joins TRBV4-1 to TRBJ2-1; TRBD1 matches 7 bases. This CDR3 has 16 amino acids. CDR1 is MGHRA and CDR2 is YSYEKL in the germline V gene. The junction had 8 bases not matched to a gene; V was cut back by 3 bases and J by 3 bases. For the CDR3, the DNA is TGCGCCAGCAGCCAGGGTAGGACAGGTAGCTACAATGAGCAGTTCTTC. It yields the protein CASSQGRTGSYNEQFF.

This clone was observed a few times. The rearrangement uses TRBV28 and TRBJ1-2, with 8 bases fitting TRBD1. The CDR3 length is 16 residues. J was trimmed by 0 bases and V by 2 bases; bases with no gene match: 5. Germline CDR1 reads MDHEN; CDR2 reads SYDVKM. The CDR3 here is CASSLAGTGANYGYTF. In DNA, the CDR3 is TGTGCCAGCAGTTTAGCAGGGACAGGCGCTAACTATGGCTACACCTTC.

This clone turned up a few times. This chain joins TRBV4-2 and TRBJ1-1, with D perhaps matching TRBD1 (5 bases). Germline lookup yields CDR1 LGHNA and CDR2 YNFKEQ. The CDR3 is 17 residues long. The V end was cut by 4 bases, the J end by 0 bases, with 18 bases between. The CDR3 loop reads CASSRNSRVEMNTEAFF. CDR3 nucleotide sequence: TGTGCCAGCAGCCGAAATTCCAGGGTCGAGATGAACACTGAAGCTTTCTTT.

This clone was counted only a few times. The chain carries TRBV7-9 and TRBJ2-5, with TRBD1 matching over 9 bases. Germline V CDR1 and CDR2: SEHNR, FQNEAQ (reference sequence). The CDR3 length is 15 residues. After removal of 5 bases from V and 8 bases from J, the junction contained 12 bases not matched to a gene. The CDR3 region is CASSRGQGQVVTQYF. CDR3 nucleotides: TGTGCCAGCAGCCGTGGACAGGGGCAAGTGGTAACCCAGTACTTC. Combining the CDR3 with reference TRBV7-9 and TRBJ2-5 gives the whole variable domain DTGVSQNPRHKITKRGQNVTFRCDPISEHNRLYWYRQTLGQGPEFLTYFQNEAQLEKSRLLSDRFSAERPKGSFSTLEIQRTEQGDSAMYLCASSRGQGQVVTQYFGPGTRLLVL.

This clone was seen more than once but under ten times. The gene calls are TRBV2 and TRBJ2-7; a possible D gene is TRBD1 (5 bases). Per germline, CDR1 SNHLY and CDR2 FYNNEI. V was pared by 1 base and J by 0 bases, with 10 bases between. The CDR3 totals 15 residues. CDR3 DNA: TGTGCCAGCAGTGAAGATACAGGTAGCTCCTACGAGCAGTACTTC. Its translation is CASSEDTGSSYEQYF.

The chain combines TRBV19 with TRBJ1-1, with a tentative D call TRBD1 (5 bases). Germline CDR1 is LNHDA and CDR2 is SQIVND (reference sequence). V was trimmed by 3 bases and J by 5 bases, leaving 16 bases between them. The CDR3 contains 15 residues. Written as DNA, the CDR3 is TGTGCCAGTAGTATCAGGCAGGGAGCGGGGACTGAAGCTTTCTTT. It yields the protein CASSIRQGAGTEAFF.